The 17 T cell receptor beta chains presented below share a single source sample, sequenced in a study of cytomegalovirus exposure and HLA in healthy donors. It was with 60 Vbeta and 13 Jbeta primers that the PCR ran. Assay: immunoSEQ multiplex PCR; the TCRdb copy retains only in-frame clones and omits some. The data hold about 160,000 clones, with about four fifths observed a single time. Sequenced input: PBMCs. Receptors were obtained from a woman between 45 and 60 years old in good health and CMV-seropositive.

This chain links TRBV5-6 with TRBJ2-1; D perhaps matches TRBD2 (6 bases). The CDR3 is made up of 12 amino acids. Trimming removed 4 bases at V and 7 bases at J, with 9 bases between. Germline lookup yields CDR1 SGHDT and CDR2 YYEEEE. The CDR3 loop is CASSVSGNEQFF. The CDR3 DNA reads as TGTGCCAGCAGCGTAAGCGGGAATGAGCAGTTCTTC.

This rearrangement joins TRBV5-1 to TRBJ1-1; 7 nucleotides agree with TRBD1. V lost 2 bases to trimming and J lost 4 bases; unmatched junction nucleotides: 2. Germline V CDR1 and CDR2: SGHRS, YFSETQ. The CDR3 totals 13 residues. Here the CDR3 reads CASSFSGGTEAFF. The CDR3 region has the DNA TGCGCCAGCAGCTTCTCAGGGGGCACTGAAGCTTTCTTT.

This sequence joins TRBV27 and TRBJ2-7, with TRBD2 identical over 9 bases. V dropped 0 bases and J dropped 7; count of bases not matched to a gene: 19. Germline V gene data show CDR1 as MNHEY and CDR2 as SMNVEV (reference sequence). The CDR3 length is 19 residues. The CDR3 here is CASSLSVTPGGRARGEQYF. As DNA, the CDR3 is TGTGCCAGCAGTTTATCCGTGACCCCGGGCGGGAGGGCCCGGGGGGAGCAGTACTTC.

The chain employs TRBV9 and TRBJ2-5; a possible D gene is TRBD2 (5 bases). The CDR3 spans 14 residues. CDR1 and CDR2 (germline): SGDLS, YYNGEE. V was shortened by 4 bases and J by 2 bases, with 12 bases between the two germline ends. CDR3 region: CASSRGRGQETQYF. The CDR3 nucleotides are TGTGCCAGCAGCCGAGGGAGAGGGCAAGAGACCCAGTACTTC.

The chain couples TRBV13 to TRBJ1-4; 7 nucleotides match TRBD1. J lost 8 bases, V lost 4 bases, and 10 bases had no gene match. Germline V gene data show CDR1 as PRHDT and CDR2 as FYEKMQ (reference sequence). The CDR3 covers 15 residues. CDR3 coding DNA: TGTGCCAGCAGCTCCGGACAGGCGGGTTGGGAAAAACTGTTTTTT. Translation gives CASSSGQAGWEKLFF. The variable domain in full, completed from reference TRBV13 and TRBJ1-4, reads AAGVIQSPRHLIKEKRETATLKCYPIPRHDTVYWYQQGPGQDPQFLISFYEKMQSDKGSIPDRFSAQQFSDYHSELNMSSLELGDSALYFCASSSGQAGWEKLFFGSGTQLSVL.

This chain joins TRBV7-9 and TRBJ2-7; 12 bases are shared with TRBD2. Germline V gene lookup returns CDR1 SEHNR and CDR2 FQNEAQ (reference sequence). The CDR3 totals 13 residues. V dropped 7 bases and J dropped 7; count of bases not matched to a gene: 5. The CDR3 sequence is CASTLAGGVEQYF. The CDR3 nucleotides are TGTGCCAGCACCCTAGCGGGAGGGGTTGAGCAGTACTTC. The variable domain in full, completed from reference TRBV7-9 and TRBJ2-7, reads DTGVSQNPRHKITKRGQNVTFRCDPISEHNRLYWYRQTLGQGPEFLTYFQNEAQLEKSRLLSDRFSAERPKGSFSTLEIQRTEQGDSAMYLCASTLAGGVEQYFGPGTRLTVT.

This clone was picked up one time. The chain combines TRBV20-1 with TRBJ1-2; D is uncertain. The CDR3 is 11 amino acids. The V gene lost 4 bases and the J gene lost 10 bases, with 13 bases spanning the gap. The germline gives CDR1 DFQATT, CDR2 SNEGSKA (reference sequence). CDR3 bases: TGCAGTGCTAAGGACTGGGGTTACTACACCTTC. It specifies CSAKDWGYYTF.

The chain combines TRBV5-1 with TRBJ1-1; 7 bases agree with TRBD1. Looked up from germline, CDR1 is SGHRS and CDR2 is YFSETQ. The CDR3 contains 11 residues. V lost 4 bases and J lost 11; bases outside the gene matches: 5. CDR3 loop: CASSATGEAFF. The CDR3 nucleotides are TGCGCCAGCAGCGCAACAGGGGAGGCTTTCTTT.

The chain has TRBV15 and TRBJ1-4, with 7 positions matching TRBD1. V lost 0 bases to trimming and J lost 4 bases; unmatched junction nucleotides: 2. There are 15 residues in the CDR3. The germline V gene has CDR1 LNHNV and CDR2 YYDKDF (reference sequence). CDR3 nucleotide sequence: TGTGCCACCAGCAGAGATGGACAGGTTAATGAAAAACTGTTTTTT. Protein sequence: CATSRDGQVNEKLFF.

The J gene is TRBJ1-2, the V gene TRBV10-3, with D possibly matching TRBD1 (6 bases). This CDR3 region has 13 residues. Germline V gives CDR1 ENHRY, CDR2 SYGVKD. Trimming stripped 10 bases from V and 3 bases from J, with 15 bases between. Here the CDR3 DNA reads TGTGCCACCACAGGGCTTGACTACTATGGCTACACCTTC. It translates to CATTGLDYYGYTF.

The rearrangement uses TRBV5-1 and TRBJ1-4, with 11 bases matching TRBD1. Trimming cost V 0 bases and J 4 bases; bases outside gene matches: 5. In germline, CDR1 is SGHRS, CDR2 YFSETQ. The CDR3 has 17 amino acids. Here the CDR3 DNA reads TGCGCCAGCAGCTTGGCTATTGGGACAGGGGGTAATGAAAAACTGTTTTTT. This encodes CASSLAIGTGGNEKLFF. The whole variable domain, filled in from reference TRBV5-1 and TRBJ1-4, reads KAGVTQTPRYLIKTRGQQVTLSCSPISGHRSVSWYQQTPGQGLQFLFEYFSETQRNKGNFPGRFSGRQFSNSRSEMNVSTLELGDSALYLCASSLAIGTGGNEKLFFGSGTQLSVL.

This chain links TRBV5-1 with TRBJ1-2; 7 bases are a match to TRBD1. Looked up from germline, CDR1 is SGHRS and CDR2 is YFSETQ. The CDR3 totals 16 residues. Trimming at V came to 3 bases and at J to 0 bases, leaving 8 bases not matched to a gene. Here the CDR3 DNA reads TGCGCCAGCAGCTCACCCACCGGGACAGCTAACTATGGCTACACCTTC. This sequence encodes CASSSPTGTANYGYTF. The full variable domain, completed using reference TRBV5-1 and TRBJ1-2, is KAGVTQTPRYLIKTRGQQVTLSCSPISGHRSVSWYQQTPGQGLQFLFEYFSETQRNKGNFPGRFSGRQFSNSRSEMNVSTLELGDSALYLCASSSPTGTANYGYTFGSGTRLTVV.

V and J are TRBV6-6 and TRBJ1-5, with TRBD1 matching over 9 bases. CDR3 length: 15 residues. Germline CDR1 and CDR2: MNHNY and SVGAGI (reference sequence). V lost 6 bases, J lost 6 bases, and 9 bases stayed unmatched. In DNA, the CDR3 is TGTGCCAGCAGCTCCGGACAGGGGCTGGCTCAGCCCCAGCATTTT. This translates into CASSSGQGLAQPQHF.

The genes are TRBV4-1 and TRBJ1-3; D gene ambiguous. Germline CDR1 and CDR2: MGHRA and YSYEKL. The germline V and J ends were trimmed by 4 bases and 0 bases, with 13 bases remaining between them. CDR3 length: 16 amino acids. CDR3 nucleotides: TGCGCCAGCAGCCTTTTGGGGAGCCACTCTGGAAACACCATATATTTT. Translating it yields CASSLLGSHSGNTIYF.

This chain connects TRBV19 to TRBJ2-7; D is unclear. This CDR3 spans 16 amino acids. Trimming took 4 bases from V and 6 from J, leaving 22 bases between them. The germline V gene has CDR1 LNHDA and CDR2 SQIVND (reference sequence). The CDR3 bases are TGTGCCAGTAGTACTCAAATATTCGCGTCCTATGGCGAGCAGTACTTC. Encoded protein: CASSTQIFASYGEQYF.

This clone was observed once. This chain links TRBV28 with TRBJ2-5, with TRBD2 identical over 10 bases. The CDR3 contains 16 residues. The V gene end was trimmed by 2 bases and the J gene end by 5 bases; junction bases not matched to a gene: 8. Germline-derived CDR1 and CDR2 are MDHEN and SYDVKM. For the CDR3, the DNA is TGTGCCAGCAGTTTAGGTCTACTAGCGGGACGGGAGACCCAGTACTTC. Translating gives CASSLGLLAGRETQYF.

The chain has TRBV20-1 and TRBJ2-5, with a tentative D call TRBD2 (6 bases). In germline, CDR1 is DFQATT, CDR2 SNEGSKA (reference sequence). The CDR3 contains 11 residues. Trimming cost V 4 bases and J 4 bases, with 7 bases left between them. The CDR3 sequence: CSATGRETQYF. CDR3 nucleotides: TGCAGTGCTACCGGGAGAGAGACCCAGTACTTC.